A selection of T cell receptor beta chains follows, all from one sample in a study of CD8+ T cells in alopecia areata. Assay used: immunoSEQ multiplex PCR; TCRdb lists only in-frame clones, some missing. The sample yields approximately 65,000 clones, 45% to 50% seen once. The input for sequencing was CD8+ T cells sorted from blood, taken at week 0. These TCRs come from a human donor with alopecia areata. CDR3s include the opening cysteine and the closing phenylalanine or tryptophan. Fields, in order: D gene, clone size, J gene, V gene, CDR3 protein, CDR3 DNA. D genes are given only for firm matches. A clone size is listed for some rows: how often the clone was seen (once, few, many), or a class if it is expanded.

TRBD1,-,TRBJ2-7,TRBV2,CASYRDSLAYEQYF,TGTGCCAGTTATAGGGACAGCCTCGCCTACGAGCAGTACTTC
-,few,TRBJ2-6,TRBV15,CATSRDQDYQTGANVLTF,TGTGCCACCAGCAGAGATCAGGACTACCAAACCGGGGCCAACGTCCTGACTTTC
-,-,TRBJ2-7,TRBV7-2,CASSEAEGAVYEQYF,TGTGCCAGCAGTGAAGCGGAGGGGGCGGTATACGAGCAGTACTTC
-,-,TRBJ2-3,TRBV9,CASSETGDTQYF,TGTGCCAGCAGCGAGACGGGGGATACGCAGTATTTT
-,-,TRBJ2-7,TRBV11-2,CASSLGVGYYEQYF,TGTGCCAGCAGCTTAGGAGTCGGCTACTACGAGCAGTACTTC
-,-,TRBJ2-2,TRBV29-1,CSVEGADLAVTGELFF,TGCAGCGTTGAAGGCGCGGACTTGGCGGTCACCGGGGAGCTGTTTTTT
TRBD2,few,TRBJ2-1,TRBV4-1,CASSQDPAGGRYNEQFF,TGCGCCAGCAGCCAAGATCCGGCGGGAGGACGCTACAATGAGCAGTTCTTC
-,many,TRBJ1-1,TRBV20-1,CSATENTEAFF,TGCAGTGCCACGGAGAACACTGAAGCTTTCTTT
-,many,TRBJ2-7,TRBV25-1,CASSDLYEQYF,TGTGCCAGCAGTGATCTCTACGAGCAGTACTTC
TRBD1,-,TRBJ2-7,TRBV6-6,CASSWIGQGVDEQYF,TGTGCCAGCAGTTGGATAGGACAGGGGGTTGACGAGCAGTACTTC
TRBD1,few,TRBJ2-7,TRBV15,CATSRDRGTGYEQYF,TGTGCCACCAGCAGAGATCGAGGGACAGGGTACGAGCAGTACTTC
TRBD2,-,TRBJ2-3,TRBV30,CAWSILAVKFGDTQYF,TGTGCCTGGAGTATCCTAGCGGTTAAGTTCGGTGATACGCAGTATTTT
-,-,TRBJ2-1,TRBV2,CASSSMSEQFF,TGTGCCAGCAGCTCAATGAGTGAGCAGTTCTTC
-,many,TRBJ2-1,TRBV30,CAWGQWDGGQFF,TGTGCCTGGGGTCAATGGGACGGAGGGCAGTTCTTC
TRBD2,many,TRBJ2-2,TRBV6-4,CASRAGGDAGELFF,TGTGCCAGCAGAGCGGGAGGGGACGCCGGGGAGCTGTTTTTT
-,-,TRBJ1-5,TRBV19,CASSIAGGRYQPQHF,TGTGCCAGTAGTATCGCGGGGGGCAGGTATCAGCCCCAGCATTTT
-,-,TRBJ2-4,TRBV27,CASSLTAKNIQYF,TGTGCCAGCAGTTTAACGGCTAAAAACATTCAGTACTTC
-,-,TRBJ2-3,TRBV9,CASSVEGATDTQYF,TGTGCCAGCAGCGTAGAGGGAGCCACAGATACGCAGTATTTT
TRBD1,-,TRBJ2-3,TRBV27,CASSDRQGTQYF,TGTGCCAGCAGTGATCGACAGGGTACGCAGTATTTT
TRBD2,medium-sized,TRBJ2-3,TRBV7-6,CASSPLPSGSTDTQYF,TGTGCCAGCAGCCCGTTGCCTAGCGGGAGCACAGATACGCAGTATTTT
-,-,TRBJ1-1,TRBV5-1,CASSLGDRAMNTEAFF,TGCGCCAGCAGCTTGGGGGACCGTGCAATGAACACTGAAGCTTTCTTT
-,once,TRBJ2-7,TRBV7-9,CASSLGPGEQYF,TGTGCCAGCAGCTTAGGACCAGGCGAGCAGTACTTC
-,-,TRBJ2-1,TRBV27,CASSLWGTGNEQFF,TGTGCCAGCAGTTTATGGGGAACAGGGAATGAGCAGTTCTTC
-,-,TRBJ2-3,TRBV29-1,CSVDGGFGDTQYF,TGCAGCGTTGATGGGGGTTTCGGAGATACGCAGTATTTT
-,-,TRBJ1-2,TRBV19,CASRPPDFRGYGYTF,TGTGCCAGTAGACCCCCGGATTTTAGGGGCTATGGCTACACCTTC
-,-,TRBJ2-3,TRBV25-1,CASSESTQYF,TGTGCCAGCAGTGAATCAACGCAGTATTTT
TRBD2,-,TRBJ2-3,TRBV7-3,CASSLGGRTDTQYF,TGTGCCAGCAGCTTGGGCGGGAGGACAGATACGCAGTATTTT
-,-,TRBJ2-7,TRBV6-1,CASSESGSVAYEQYF,TGTGCCAGCAGTGAATCCGGAAGTGTTGCCTACGAGCAGTACTTC
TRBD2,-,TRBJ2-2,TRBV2,CASRWTSGSGANTGELFF,TGTGCCAGCCGATGGACTAGCGGGAGTGGGGCGAACACCGGGGAGCTGTTTTTT
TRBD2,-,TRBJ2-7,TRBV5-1,CASSLEAGGVYYEQYF,TGCGCCAGCAGCTTGGAGGCGGGAGGGGTTTATTACGAGCAGTACTTC
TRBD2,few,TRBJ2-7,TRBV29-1,CSVGGLAGTSYEQYF,TGCAGCGTGGGTGGACTAGCGGGCACCTCCTACGAGCAGTACTTC
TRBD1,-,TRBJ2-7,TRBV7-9,CASSETGYEQYF,TGTGCCAGCAGCGAGACAGGGTACGAGCAGTACTTC
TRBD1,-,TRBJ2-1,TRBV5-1,CASSRDRTYNEQFF,TGCGCCAGCAGCCGGGACAGGACCTACAATGAGCAGTTCTTC